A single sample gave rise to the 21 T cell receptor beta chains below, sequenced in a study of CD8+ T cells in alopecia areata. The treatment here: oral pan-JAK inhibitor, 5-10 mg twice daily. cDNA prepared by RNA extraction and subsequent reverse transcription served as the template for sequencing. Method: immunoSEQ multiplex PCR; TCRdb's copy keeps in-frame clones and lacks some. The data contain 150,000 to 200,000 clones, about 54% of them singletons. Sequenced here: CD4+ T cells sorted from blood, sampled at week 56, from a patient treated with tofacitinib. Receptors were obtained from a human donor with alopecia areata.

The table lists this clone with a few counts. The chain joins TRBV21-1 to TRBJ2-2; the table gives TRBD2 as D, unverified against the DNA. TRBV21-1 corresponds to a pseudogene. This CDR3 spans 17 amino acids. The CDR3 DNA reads TGTGCCAGCAGCCGAACACCAACTAGCGGGAACACCGGGGAGCTGTTTTTT. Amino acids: CASSRTPTSGNTGELFF.

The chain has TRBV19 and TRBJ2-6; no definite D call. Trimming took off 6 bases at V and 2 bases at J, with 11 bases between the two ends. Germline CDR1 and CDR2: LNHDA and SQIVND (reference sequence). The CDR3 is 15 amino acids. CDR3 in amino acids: CASRWEVAGANVLTF. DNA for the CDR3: TGTGCCAGTAGATGGGAAGTAGCTGGGGCCAACGTCCTGACTTTC.

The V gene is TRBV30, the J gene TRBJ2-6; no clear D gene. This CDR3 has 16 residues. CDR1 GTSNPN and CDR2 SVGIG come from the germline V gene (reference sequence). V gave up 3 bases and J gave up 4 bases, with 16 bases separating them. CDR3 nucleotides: TGTGCCTGGAGATATGGGGTCTCAGCAGGGGCCAACGTCCTGACTTTC. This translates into CAWRYGVSAGANVLTF.

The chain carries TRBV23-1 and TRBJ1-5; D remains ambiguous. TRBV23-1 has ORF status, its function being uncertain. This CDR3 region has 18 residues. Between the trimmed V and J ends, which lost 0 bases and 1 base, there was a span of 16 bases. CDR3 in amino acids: CASSQSTWAPGSNQPQHF. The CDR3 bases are TGCGCCAGCAGTCAATCGACTTGGGCCCCCGGAAGCAATCAGCCCCAGCATTTT.

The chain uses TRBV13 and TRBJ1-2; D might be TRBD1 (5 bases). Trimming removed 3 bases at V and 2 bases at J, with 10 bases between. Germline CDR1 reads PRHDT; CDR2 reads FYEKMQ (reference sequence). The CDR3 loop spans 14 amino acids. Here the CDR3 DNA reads TGTGCCAGCAGCTTGACAGAATTCAACTATGGCTACACCTTC. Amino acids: CASSLTEFNYGYTF.

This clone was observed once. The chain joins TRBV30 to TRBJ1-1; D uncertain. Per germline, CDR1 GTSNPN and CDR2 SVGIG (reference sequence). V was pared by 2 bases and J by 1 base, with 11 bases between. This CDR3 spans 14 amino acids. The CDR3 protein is CAWSRASWNTEAFF. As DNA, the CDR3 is TGTGCCTGGAGTCGGGCCTCCTGGAACACTGAAGCTTTCTTT.

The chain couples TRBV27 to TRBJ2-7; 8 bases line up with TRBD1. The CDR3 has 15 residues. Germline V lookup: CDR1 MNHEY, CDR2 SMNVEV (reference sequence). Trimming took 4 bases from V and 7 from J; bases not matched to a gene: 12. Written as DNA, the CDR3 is TGTGCCAGCAGTTGGGGACCGGACAGGGCGTGGGAGCAGTACTTC. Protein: CASSWGPDRAWEQYF.

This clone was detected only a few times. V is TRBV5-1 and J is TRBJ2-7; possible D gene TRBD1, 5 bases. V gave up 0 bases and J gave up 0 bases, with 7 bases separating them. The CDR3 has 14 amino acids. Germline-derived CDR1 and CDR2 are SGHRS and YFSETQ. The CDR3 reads CASSLEQASYEQYF. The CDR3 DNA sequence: TGCGCCAGCAGCTTGGAACAGGCCTCCTACGAGCAGTACTTC.

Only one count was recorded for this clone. CDR3 region: CASSIRRQGNYGYTF. The CDR3 DNA is TGTGCCAGTAGTATAAGAAGACAGGGTAACTATGGCTACACCTTC. The chain is built from TRBV19 and TRBJ1-2, with 7 bases fitting TRBD1. The CDR3 has 15 residues. In germline, CDR1 is LNHDA, CDR2 SQIVND (reference sequence). The V segment lost 2 bases and the J segment 1 base; nucleotides outside the gene matches: 4.

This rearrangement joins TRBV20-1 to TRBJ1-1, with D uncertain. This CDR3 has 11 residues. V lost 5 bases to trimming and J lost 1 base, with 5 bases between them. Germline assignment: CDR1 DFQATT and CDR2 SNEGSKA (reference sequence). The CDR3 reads CSAPANTEAFF. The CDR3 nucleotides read TGCAGTGCTCCTGCGAACACTGAAGCTTTCTTT.

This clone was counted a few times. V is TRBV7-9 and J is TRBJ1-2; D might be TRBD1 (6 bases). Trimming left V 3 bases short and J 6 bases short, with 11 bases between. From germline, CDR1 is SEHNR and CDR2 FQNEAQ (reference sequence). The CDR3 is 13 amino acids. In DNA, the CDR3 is TGTGCCAGCAGCTTCGTACAGGGAAATGGCTACACCTTC. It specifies CASSFVQGNGYTF.

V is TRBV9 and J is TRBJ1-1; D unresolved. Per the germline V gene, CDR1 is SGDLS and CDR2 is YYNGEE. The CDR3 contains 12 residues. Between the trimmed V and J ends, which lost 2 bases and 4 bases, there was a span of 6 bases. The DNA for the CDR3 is TGTGCCAGCAGCGTTGGTGTCACTGAAGCTTTCTTT. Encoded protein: CASSVGVTEAFF.

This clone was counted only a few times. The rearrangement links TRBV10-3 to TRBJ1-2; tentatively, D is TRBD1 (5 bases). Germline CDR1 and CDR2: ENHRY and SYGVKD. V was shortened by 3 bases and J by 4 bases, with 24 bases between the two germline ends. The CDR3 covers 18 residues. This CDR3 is CAISEDTNTLTVLYGYTF. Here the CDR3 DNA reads TGTGCCATCAGTGAAGATACCAATACACTGACAGTGCTCTATGGCTACACCTTC.

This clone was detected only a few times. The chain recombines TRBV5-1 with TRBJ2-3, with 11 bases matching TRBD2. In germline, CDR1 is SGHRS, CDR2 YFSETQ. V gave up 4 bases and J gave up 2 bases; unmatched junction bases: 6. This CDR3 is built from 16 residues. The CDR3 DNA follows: TGCGCCAGCAGCCCCCTGACTAGCGGGGTCACAGATACGCAGTATTTT. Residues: CASSPLTSGVTDTQYF.

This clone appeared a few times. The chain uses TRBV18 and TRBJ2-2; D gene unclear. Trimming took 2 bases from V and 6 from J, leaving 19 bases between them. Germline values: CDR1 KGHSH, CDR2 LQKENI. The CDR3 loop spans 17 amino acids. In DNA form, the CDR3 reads TGTGCCAGCTCACCATATGGACGTCTCGATCTCTCCGGGGAGCTGTTTTTT. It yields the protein CASSPYGRLDLSGELFF.

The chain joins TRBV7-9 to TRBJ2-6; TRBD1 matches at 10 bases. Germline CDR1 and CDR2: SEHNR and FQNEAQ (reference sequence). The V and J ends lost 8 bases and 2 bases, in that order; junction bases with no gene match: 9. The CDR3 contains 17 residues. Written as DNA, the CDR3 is TGTGCCAGCCGCGGACAGGGGGAAATGACTGGGGCCAACGTCCTGACTTTC. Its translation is CASRGQGEMTGANVLTF. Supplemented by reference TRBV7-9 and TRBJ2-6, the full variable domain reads DTGVSQNPRHKITKRGQNVTFRCDPISEHNRLYWYRQTLGQGPEFLTYFQNEAQLEKSRLLSDRFSAERPKGSFSTLEIQRTEQGDSAMYLCASRGQGEMTGANVLTFGAGSRLTVL.

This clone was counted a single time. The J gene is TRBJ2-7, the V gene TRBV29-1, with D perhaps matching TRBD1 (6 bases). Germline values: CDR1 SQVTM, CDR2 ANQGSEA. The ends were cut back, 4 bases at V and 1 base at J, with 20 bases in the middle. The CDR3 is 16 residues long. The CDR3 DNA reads TGCAGCGTTGCCGCAAGCCAGGGGACGGCTTCCTACGAGCAGTACTTC. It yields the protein CSVAASQGTASYEQYF.

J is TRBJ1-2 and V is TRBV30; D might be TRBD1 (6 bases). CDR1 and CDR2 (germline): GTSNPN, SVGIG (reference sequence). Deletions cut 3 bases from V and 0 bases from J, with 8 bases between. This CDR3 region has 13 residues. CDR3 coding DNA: TGTGCCTGGAGACGGACAGCTAACTATGGCTACACCTTC. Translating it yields CAWRRTANYGYTF.

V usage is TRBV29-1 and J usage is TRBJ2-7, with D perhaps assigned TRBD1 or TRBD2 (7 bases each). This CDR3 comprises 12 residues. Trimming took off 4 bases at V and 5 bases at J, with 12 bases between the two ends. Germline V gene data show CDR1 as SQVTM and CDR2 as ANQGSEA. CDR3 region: CSVVGGGNEQYF. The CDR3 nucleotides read TGCAGCGTTGTGGGAGGGGGCAACGAGCAGTACTTC.

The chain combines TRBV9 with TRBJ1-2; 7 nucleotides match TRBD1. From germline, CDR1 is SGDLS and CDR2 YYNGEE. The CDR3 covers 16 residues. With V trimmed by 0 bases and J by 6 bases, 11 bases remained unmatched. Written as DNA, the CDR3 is TGTGCCAGCAGCGTAGCGGCAGGGGGGCCTTCGGATGGCTACACCTTC. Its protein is CASSVAAGGPSDGYTF.

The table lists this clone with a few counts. The CDR3 here is CASSRAEGSSYEQYF. The CDR3 DNA reads TGTGCCAGCAGCCGAGCGGAAGGCAGTAGCTACGAGCAGTACTTC. The chain couples TRBV7-9 to TRBJ2-7, with D perhaps matching TRBD2 (5 bases). V lost 5 bases to trimming and J lost 3 bases, with 17 bases between them. The CDR3 is 15 amino acids. Germline V gives CDR1 SEHNR, CDR2 FQNEAQ (reference sequence). The full variable domain, completed using reference TRBV7-9 and TRBJ2-7, is DTGVSQNPRHKITKRGQNVTFRCDPISEHNRLYWYRQTLGQGPEFLTYFQNEAQLEKSRLLSDRFSAERPKGSFSTLEIQRTEQGDSAMYLCASSRAEGSSYEQYFGPGTRLTVT.